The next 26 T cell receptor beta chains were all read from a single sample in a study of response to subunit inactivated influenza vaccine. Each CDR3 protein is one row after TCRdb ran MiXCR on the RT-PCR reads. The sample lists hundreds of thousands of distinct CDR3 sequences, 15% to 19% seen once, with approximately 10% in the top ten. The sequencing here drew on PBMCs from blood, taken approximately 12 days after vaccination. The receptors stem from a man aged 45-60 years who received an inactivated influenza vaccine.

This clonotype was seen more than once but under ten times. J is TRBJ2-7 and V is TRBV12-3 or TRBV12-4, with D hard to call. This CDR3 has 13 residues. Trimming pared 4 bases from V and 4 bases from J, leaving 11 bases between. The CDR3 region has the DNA TGTGCCAGCAGTTCCTCCACGGTGTACGAGCAGTACTTC. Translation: CASSSSTVYEQYF.

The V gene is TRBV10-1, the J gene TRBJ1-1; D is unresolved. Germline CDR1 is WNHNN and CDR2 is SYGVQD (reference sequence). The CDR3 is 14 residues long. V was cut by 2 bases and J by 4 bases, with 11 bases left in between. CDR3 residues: CASSEASAGTEAFF. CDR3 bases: TGCGCCAGCAGTGAGGCCTCAGCGGGCACTGAAGCTTTCTTT.

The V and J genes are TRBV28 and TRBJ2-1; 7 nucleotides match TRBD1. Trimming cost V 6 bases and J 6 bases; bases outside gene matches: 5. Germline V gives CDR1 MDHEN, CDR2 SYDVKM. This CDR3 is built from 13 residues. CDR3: CASSTGTVNEQFF. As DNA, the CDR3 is TGTGCCAGCAGCACCGGGACAGTCAATGAGCAGTTCTTC.

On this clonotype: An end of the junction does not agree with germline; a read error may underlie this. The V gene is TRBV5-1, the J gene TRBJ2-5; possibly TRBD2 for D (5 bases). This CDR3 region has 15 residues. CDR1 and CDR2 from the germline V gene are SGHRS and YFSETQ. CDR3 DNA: TGCGCCAGCAGCTTGGATGGACTTTCCCAAGAGACCCATTACTTC. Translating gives CASSLDGLSQETHYF.

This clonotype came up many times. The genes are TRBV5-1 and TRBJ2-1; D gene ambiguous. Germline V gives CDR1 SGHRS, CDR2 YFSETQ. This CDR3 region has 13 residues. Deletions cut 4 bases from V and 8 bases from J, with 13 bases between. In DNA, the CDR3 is TGCGCCAGCAGCGACGGTACAGTCGATGAGCAGTTCTTC. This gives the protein CASSDGTVDEQFF.

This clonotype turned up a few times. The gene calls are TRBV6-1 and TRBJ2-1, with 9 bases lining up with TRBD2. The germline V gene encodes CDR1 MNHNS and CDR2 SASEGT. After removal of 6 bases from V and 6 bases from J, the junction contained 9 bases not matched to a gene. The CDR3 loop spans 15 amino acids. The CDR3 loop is CASRGPGLAPNEQFF. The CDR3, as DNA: TGTGCCAGCAGAGGACCGGGACTAGCTCCCAATGAGCAGTTCTTC.

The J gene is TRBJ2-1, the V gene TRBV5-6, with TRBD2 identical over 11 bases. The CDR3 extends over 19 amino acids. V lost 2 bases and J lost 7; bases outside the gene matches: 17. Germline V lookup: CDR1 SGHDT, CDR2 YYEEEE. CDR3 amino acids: CASSFLVTLTSGVGNEQFF. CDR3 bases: TGTGCCAGCAGCTTTCTAGTAACGCTGACTAGCGGGGTAGGTAATGAGCAGTTCTTC.

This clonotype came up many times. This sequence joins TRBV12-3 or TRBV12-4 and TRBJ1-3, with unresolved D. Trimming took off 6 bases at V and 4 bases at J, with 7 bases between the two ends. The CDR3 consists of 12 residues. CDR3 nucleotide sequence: TGTGCCAGCAGATCCAGCGGAAACACCATATATTTT. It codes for CASRSSGNTIYF.

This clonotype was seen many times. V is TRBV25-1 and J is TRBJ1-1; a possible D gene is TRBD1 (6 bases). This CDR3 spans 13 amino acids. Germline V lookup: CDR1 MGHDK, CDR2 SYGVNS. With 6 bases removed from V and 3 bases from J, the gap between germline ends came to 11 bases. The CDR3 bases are TGTGCCAGCAGAGAGGACAGTTACACTGAAGCTTTCTTT. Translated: CASREDSYTEAFF.

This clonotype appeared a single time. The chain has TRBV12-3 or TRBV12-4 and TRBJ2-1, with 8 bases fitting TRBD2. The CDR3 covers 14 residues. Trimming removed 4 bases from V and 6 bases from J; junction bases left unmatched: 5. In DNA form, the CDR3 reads TGTGCCAGCAGTTGGGGACTAGGTCGCAATGAGCAGTTCTTC. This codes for CASSWGLGRNEQFF.

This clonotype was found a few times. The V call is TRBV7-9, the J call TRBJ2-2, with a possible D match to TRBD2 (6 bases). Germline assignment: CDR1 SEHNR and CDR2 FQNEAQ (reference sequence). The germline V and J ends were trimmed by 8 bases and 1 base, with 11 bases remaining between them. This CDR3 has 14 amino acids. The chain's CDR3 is CASPLGGNTGELFF. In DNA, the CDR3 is TGTGCCAGCCCCCTGGGGGGGAACACCGGGGAGCTGTTTTTT.

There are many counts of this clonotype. The DNA of the CDR3 is TGTGCCAGCAGCCTAAGGGAGAATAGCAATCAGCCCCAGCATTTT. Its protein is CASSLRENSNQPQHF. The J gene is TRBJ1-5, the V gene TRBV12-3 or TRBV12-4, with D unresolved. The CDR3 runs to 15 residues. Deletions cut 6 bases from V and 0 bases from J, with 12 bases between.

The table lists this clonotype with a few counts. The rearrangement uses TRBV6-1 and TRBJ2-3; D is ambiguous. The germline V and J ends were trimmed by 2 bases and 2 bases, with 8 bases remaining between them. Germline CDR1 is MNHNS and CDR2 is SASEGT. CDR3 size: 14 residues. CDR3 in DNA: TGTGCCAGCAGTGAACTGGGTTCCACAGATACGCAGTATTTT. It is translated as CASSELGSTDTQYF.

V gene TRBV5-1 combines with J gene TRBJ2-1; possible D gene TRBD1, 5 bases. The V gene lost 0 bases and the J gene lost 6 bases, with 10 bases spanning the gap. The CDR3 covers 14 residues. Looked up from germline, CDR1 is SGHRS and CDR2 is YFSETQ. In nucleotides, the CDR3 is TGCGCCAGCAGCTTGGGCGCCAGGGTCAATGAGCAGTTCTTC. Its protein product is CASSLGARVNEQFF.

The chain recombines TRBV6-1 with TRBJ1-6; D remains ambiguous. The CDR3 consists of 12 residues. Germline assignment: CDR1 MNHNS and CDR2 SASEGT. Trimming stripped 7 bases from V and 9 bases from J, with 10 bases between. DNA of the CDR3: TGTGCCAGCACTGCGGCCTCTTCACCCCTCCACTTT. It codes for CASTAASSPLHF.

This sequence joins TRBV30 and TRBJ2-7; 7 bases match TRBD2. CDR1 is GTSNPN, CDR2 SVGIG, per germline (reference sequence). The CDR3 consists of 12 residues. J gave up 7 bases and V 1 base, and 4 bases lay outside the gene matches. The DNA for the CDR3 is TGTGCCTGGAGTGCCTCCGGGAGGGAGCAGTACTTC. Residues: CAWSASGREQYF.

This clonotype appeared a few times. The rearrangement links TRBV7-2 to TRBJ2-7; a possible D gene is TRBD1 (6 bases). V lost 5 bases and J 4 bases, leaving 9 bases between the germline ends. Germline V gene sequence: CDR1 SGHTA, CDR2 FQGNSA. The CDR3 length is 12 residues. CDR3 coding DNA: TGTGCCAGCAGCATAGGGGGTTACGAGCAGTACTTC. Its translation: CASSIGGYEQYF.

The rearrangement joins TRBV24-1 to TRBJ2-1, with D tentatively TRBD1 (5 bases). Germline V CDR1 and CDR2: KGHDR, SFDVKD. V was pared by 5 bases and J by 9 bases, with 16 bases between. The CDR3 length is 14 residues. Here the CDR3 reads CATSGQRGGVEQFF. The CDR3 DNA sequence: TGTGCCACCAGTGGACAGAGAGGTGGGGTTGAGCAGTTCTTC.

The CDR3 coding sequence is TGCGCCAGCAGCTTGCGGGCCCAAGACCATGGCTACACCTTC. Its translation is CASSLRAQDHGYTF. This chain joins TRBV5-1 and TRBJ1-2; no reliable D call. The V end lost 1 base, the J end lost 6 bases, and 13 bases lay between the germline ends. Germline CDR1 and CDR2: SGHRS and YFSETQ. The CDR3 is 14 residues long.

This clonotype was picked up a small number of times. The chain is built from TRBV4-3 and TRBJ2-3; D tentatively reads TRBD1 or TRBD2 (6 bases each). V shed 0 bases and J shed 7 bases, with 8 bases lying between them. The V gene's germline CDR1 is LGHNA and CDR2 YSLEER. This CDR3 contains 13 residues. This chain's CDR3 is CASSQEGGYTQYF. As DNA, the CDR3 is TGCGCCAGCAGCCAAGAAGGGGGGTATACGCAGTATTTT.

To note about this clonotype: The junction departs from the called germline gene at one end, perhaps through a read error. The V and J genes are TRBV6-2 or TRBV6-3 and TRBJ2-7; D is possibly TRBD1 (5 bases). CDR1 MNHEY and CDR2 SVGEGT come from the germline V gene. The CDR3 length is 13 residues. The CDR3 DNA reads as TGTGCCAGCAGTTACTCAGGACACTACGGGCAGTACTTC. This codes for CASSYSGHYGQYF.

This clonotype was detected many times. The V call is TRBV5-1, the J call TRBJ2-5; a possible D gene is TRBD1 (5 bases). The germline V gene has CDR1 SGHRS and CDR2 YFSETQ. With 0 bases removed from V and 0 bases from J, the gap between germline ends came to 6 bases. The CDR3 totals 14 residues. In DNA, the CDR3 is TGCGCCAGCAGCTTGGGACAGCACCAAGAGACCCAGTACTTC. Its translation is CASSLGQHQETQYF.

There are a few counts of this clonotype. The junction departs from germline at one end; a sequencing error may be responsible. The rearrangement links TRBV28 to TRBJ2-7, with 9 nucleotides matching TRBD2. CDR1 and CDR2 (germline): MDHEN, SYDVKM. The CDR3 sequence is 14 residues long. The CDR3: CASTLAGVGYEQYF. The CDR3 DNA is TGTGCCAGCACTTTAGCGGGAGTTGGTTACGAGCAGTACTTC.

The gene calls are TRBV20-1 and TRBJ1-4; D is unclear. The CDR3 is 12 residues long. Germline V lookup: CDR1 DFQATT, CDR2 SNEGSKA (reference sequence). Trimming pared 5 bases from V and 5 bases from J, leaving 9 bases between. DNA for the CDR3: TGCAGTGCTCATCGACCCAATGAAAAACTGTTTTTT. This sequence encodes CSAHRPNEKLFF.

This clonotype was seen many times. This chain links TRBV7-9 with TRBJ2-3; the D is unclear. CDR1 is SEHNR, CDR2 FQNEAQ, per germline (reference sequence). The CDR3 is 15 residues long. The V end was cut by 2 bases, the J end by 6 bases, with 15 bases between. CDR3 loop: CASSLWRFPRDTQYF. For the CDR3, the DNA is TGTGCCAGCAGCTTATGGAGATTCCCCCGTGATACGCAGTATTTT.

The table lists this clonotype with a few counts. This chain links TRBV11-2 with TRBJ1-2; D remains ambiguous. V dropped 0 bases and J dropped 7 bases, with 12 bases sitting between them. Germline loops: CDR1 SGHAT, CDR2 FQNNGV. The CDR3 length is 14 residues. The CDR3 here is CASSLELGRVGYTF. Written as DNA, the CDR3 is TGTGCCAGCAGCTTAGAGTTGGGCCGGGTTGGCTACACCTTC.